Following are 10 T cell receptor beta chains from one sample sequenced in a study of blood T cell repertoires in COVID-19. Clones were read by immunoSEQ multiplex PCR, and TCRdb kept only the in-frame ones, dropping some. The top ten clones hold 1.4% to 1.5% of a sample with around 400,000 clones, approximately 90% of them seen once. The sample taken for sequencing was PBMCs or T cells enriched from blood (not recorded which). The receptors shown here come from a woman aged 18 to 35 who had been exposed to COVID-19.

CDR3 coding DNA: TGTGCCAGCAGTTTGAGCAGGTATAGCACAGATACGCAGTATTTT. Translating gives CASSLSRYSTDTQYF. V usage is TRBV28 and J usage is TRBJ2-3; no definite D call. The CDR3 totals 15 residues. CDR1 and CDR2 (germline): MDHEN, SYDVKM. The germline V and J ends were trimmed by 3 bases and 0 bases, with 10 bases remaining between them.

This clone was observed a few times. The chain is built from TRBV2 and TRBJ1-2; no definite D call. The CDR3 runs 13 residues. Germline V CDR1 and CDR2: SNHLY, FYNNEI. V dropped 3 bases and J dropped 0 bases, with 5 bases sitting between them. Here the CDR3 DNA reads TGTGCCAGCAGTGATCCTGCTAACTATGGCTACACCTTC. Translated, it gives CASSDPANYGYTF.

V gene TRBV7-3 combines with J gene TRBJ1-1, with 9 nucleotides matching TRBD1. The CDR3 has 15 residues. Per germline, CDR1 SGHTA and CDR2 FQGTGA. V shed 4 bases, J shed 4 bases, and the junction held 7 bases outside the gene matches. CDR3 residues: CASSSGGQGFTEAFF. CDR3 nucleotides: TGTGCCAGCAGCTCAGGGGGACAGGGCTTCACTGAAGCTTTCTTT.

This chain uses TRBV30 with TRBJ2-3, with 7 bases fitting TRBD2. CDR3 length: 13 residues. CDR1 is GTSNPN, CDR2 SVGIG, per germline (reference sequence). V trimming: 5 bases; J trimming: 1 base; junction bases outside the gene matches: 3. CDR3 sequence reads: CAWCSGGTDTQYF. CDR3 coding DNA: TGTGCCTGGTGCAGCGGGGGCACAGATACGCAGTATTTT.

This rearrangement joins TRBV7-2 to TRBJ2-3; 9 bases align to TRBD2. Germline V gene data show CDR1 as SGHTA and CDR2 as FQGNSA. The V gene end was trimmed by 4 bases and the J gene end by 3 bases; junction bases not matched to a gene: 2. CDR3 length: 14 amino acids. The CDR3 is CASSSAGGTDTQYF. In DNA form, the CDR3 reads TGTGCCAGCAGCTCCGCGGGGGGGACAGATACGCAGTATTTT.

The gene calls are TRBV7-9 and TRBJ1-4; 8 bases are a match to TRBD1. CDR1 is SEHNR and CDR2 is FQNEAQ in the germline V gene (reference sequence). The CDR3 length is 17 residues. The V and J ends lost 1 base and 5 bases, in that order; junction bases with no gene match: 9. The chain's CDR3 is CASSLGGRGPENEKLFF. The CDR3 region has the DNA TGTGCCAGCAGCTTAGGCGGCAGGGGGCCGGAAAATGAAAAACTGTTTTTT.

V and J are TRBV5-8 and TRBJ1-2; tentative D call: TRBD1 (5 bases). This CDR3 has 17 residues. The germline V gene has CDR1 SGHTS and CDR2 YDEGEE. Trimming left V 5 bases short and J 2 bases short, with 22 bases between. Written as DNA, the CDR3 is TGTGCCAGCAGTACCACTTCCTCCAGCAGGGTGAACTATGGCTACACCTTC. It encodes CASSTTSSSRVNYGYTF.

J is TRBJ2-4 and V is TRBV7-2; a weak D match, TRBD2 (5 bases). The germline V gene encodes CDR1 SGHTA and CDR2 FQGNSA. The CDR3 contains 13 residues. Trimming shortened V by 1 base and J by 8 bases, and 9 bases separated the two germline ends. The CDR3, as DNA: TGTGCCAGCAGCTTAGGCGGGTTGGACATTCAGTACTTC. Its translation: CASSLGGLDIQYF.

The gene calls are TRBV9 and TRBJ1-2, with 12 bases aligning to TRBD1. Germline V gene data show CDR1 as SGDLS and CDR2 as YYNGEE. The CDR3 spans 15 residues. Unmatched junction bases numbered 7, after V lost 4 bases and J lost 6 bases. CDR3: CASSPLGTGGHGYTF. DNA of the CDR3: TGTGCCAGCAGCCCTTTGGGGACAGGGGGCCATGGCTACACCTTC. Full variable domain (outside the CDR3, taken from reference TRBV9 and TRBJ1-2): DSGVTQTPKHLITATGQRVTLRCSPRSGDLSVYWYQQSLDQGLQFLIQYYNGEERAKGNILERFSAQQFPDLHSELNLSSLELGDSALYFCASSPLGTGGHGYTFGSGTRLTVV.

The rearrangement joins TRBV3-1 (or the pseudogene TRBV3-2) to TRBJ2-5; 10 nucleotides agree with TRBD2. The CDR3 is 15 residues long. Germline assignment: CDR1 LGHDT and CDR2 YNNKEL (reference sequence). The J segment lost 4 bases and the V segment lost 1 base, leaving 3 bases of the junction unmatched. The CDR3 protein is CASSQGRTSGETQYF. CDR3 DNA: TGTGCCAGCAGCCAAGGAAGGACTAGCGGAGAGACCCAGTACTTC.